This TCR beta chain is drawn from a study of T cell repertoires in cytomegalovirus infection. The CDR3 loop spans 10 amino acids. Germline loops: CDR1 SQVTM, CDR2 ANQGSEA. V lost 4 bases, J lost 7 bases, and 7 bases lay in between. Via MiXCR, TCRdb re-called the reads, giving one row per CDR3 protein. The sample records 250,000 or so distinct CDR3 sequences, less than 9.5% being singletons. The sample was PBMCs. This clonotype was sampled from a human donor in good health (CMV status not recorded). Some clones in this sample may be carry-over from other donors' samples. The genes are TRBV29-1 and TRBJ1-1; D is ambiguous. The CDR3 DNA sequence: TGCAGCGTTGGGGGTTATGAAGCTTTCTTT. Translating gives CSVGGYEAFF.